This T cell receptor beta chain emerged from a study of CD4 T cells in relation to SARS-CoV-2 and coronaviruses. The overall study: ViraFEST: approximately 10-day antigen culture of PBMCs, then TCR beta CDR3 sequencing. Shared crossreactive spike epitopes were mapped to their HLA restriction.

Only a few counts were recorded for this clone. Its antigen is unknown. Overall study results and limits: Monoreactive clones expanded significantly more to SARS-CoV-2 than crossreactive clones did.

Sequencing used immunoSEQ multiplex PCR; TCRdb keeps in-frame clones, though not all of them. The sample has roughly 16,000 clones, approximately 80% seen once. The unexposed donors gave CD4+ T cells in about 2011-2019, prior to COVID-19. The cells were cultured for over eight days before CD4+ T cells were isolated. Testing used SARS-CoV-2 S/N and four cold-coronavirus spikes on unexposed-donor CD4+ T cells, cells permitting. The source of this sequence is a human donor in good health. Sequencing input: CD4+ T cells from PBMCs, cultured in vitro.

DNA of the CDR3: TGTGCCAGCACTTTGAGGGAGGGATATTACAATGAGCAGTTCTTC. Its translation: CASTLREGYYNEQFF. The chain combines TRBV2 with TRBJ2-1; TRBD2 matches 7 bases. The germline V gene encodes CDR1 SNHLY and CDR2 FYNNEI. Losses at the gene ends were 7 bases for V and 4 bases for J; bases not matched to a gene: 10. CDR3 length: 15 residues.